This entry is about one TCR beta chain. The antigen it recognizes is unknown. Per-base quality was not reported, and no clone a single base away is much larger than it. The CDR3 measures 14 amino acids from cysteine to phenylalanine. Just CDR3 DNA is preserved here, 42 bases in frame from base 1. Taken from the germline V gene, the CDR1 and CDR2 loops are SGHVS and FNYEAQ. A distance of 15 bases separates the germline ends of V and J, which lose 5 bases and 5 bases respectively. This record belongs to a study of CD4 T cells in relation to SARS-CoV-2 and coronaviruses (dated by TCRdb to 2020 to 2022). For the study in its entirety: In the ViraFEST assay, PBMCs were cultured with antigen for roughly 11 days, after which TCR beta CDR3s were sequenced to identify antigen-specific clonal expansions. An HIV-1 Nef peptide pool or a no-peptide culture served as the negative reference condition. At the level of individual TCR clonotypes, the study evaluated whether memory CD4+ T cells crossreact between the spike proteins of SARS-CoV-2 and those of common cold coronaviruses. The Adaptive Biotechnologies TCR-sequencing kit was used to sequence samples from three pre-COVID donors and the naive versus memory experiments, whereas other data were Illumina-based. HLA restriction was mapped for shared crossreactive spike epitopes using patient-derived lymphoblastoid cell lines. Expansion assays from other donors in the study were sequenced with a different, Illumina-based TCR-beta assay.

Library method: the immunoSEQ multiplex PCR assay. On the study's bioinformatics: During preprocessing, nonproductive sequences were removed, along with CDR3s that did not begin with C, did not end with F or W, or were shorter than 7 amino acids. The MANAFEST web app identified antigen-specific clonotypes based on expansion compared with the reference and other culture wells. To be counted as positive, a clone had to show significant expansion compared with the reference culture, at an FDR below 0.05, in 2 of 3 replicate wells. To be called positive, a clone also had to show significant expansion compared with every other tandem well and an odds ratio greater than 5. CDR3 homology was measured as pairwise Levenshtein distance, computed with the stringdist R package after trimming three terminal residues from each end. TCRdb stores this immuneACCESS table with in-frame sequences only. Part of the clones is absent; in the studies checked, under half of the shortfall reflects unresolved V genes, and no reason is known for the rest. V and J calls and clone size come straight from that table; D and trimming were deduced from the DNA. The sample records under 25,000 clones, 78% of which are singletons. The ten top clones hold about a fifth of the sample.

CD4+ T cells from unexposed donors were collected before the COVID-19 pandemic (2011-2018). After approximately 11 days of culture, CD4+ T cells were isolated with the EasySep CD4+ T cell isolation kit. As far as cell numbers permitted, CD4+ T cells from unexposed donors were tested for reactivity against SARS-CoV-2 S and N as well as four spike pools from common cold coronaviruses. Each well received 2 million to 2.5 million PBMCs, cultured in IMDM supplemented with about 4.5% human AB serum and about 9.2 IU/ml IL-2. Half of the culture medium was replaced with fresh IL-2-containing medium on days 3 and 7. In general, every peptide culture condition was set up in three replicate wells. The leukapheresis product used for the unexposed donors was purchased from a commercial source. PBMCs were isolated from leukapheresis product or whole blood by Ficoll-Paque PLUS gradient centrifugation. The PBMCs went either fresh into the expansion assay or into cryopreservation at -140 degrees C. The QIAamp Micro DNA Kit was used to extract genomic DNA from the CD4+ T cells.

Results and caveats for the whole study, not just this receptor: Crossreactivity analysis was centred on spike protein, so crossreactivity against other viral proteins was not assessed. Crossreactive clones showed significantly weaker SARS-CoV-2-driven expansion than monoreactive clones, consistent with antigenic imprinting. Small numbers of patients and of tested TCRs were a limitation of the study. Roughly 64% of donors had memory CD4+ clonotypes that crossrecognized SARS-CoV-2 and at least one common cold coronavirus spike. No donor contributed both pre-pandemic and post-infection samples, which limited tracing the source of pre-existing responses.

The chain employs TRBV7-6 and TRBJ2-5, with a tentative D gene TRBD2 over 6 matching bases. Input material: CD4+ T cells from PBMCs, cultured in vitro. This TCR was sampled from a human donor in good health. The DNA is TGTGCCAGCAGCCTTGGACCTGGAGGGGAGACCCAGTACTTC. Translation gives CASSLGPGGETQYF.